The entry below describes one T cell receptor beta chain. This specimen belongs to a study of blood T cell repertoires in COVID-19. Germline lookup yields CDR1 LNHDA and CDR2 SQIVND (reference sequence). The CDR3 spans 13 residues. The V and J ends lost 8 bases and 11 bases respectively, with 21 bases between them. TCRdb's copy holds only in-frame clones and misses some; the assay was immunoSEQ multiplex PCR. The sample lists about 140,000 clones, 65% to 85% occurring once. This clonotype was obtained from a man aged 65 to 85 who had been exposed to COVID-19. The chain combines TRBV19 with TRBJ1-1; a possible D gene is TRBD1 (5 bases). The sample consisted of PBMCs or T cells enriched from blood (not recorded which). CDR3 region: CASRGGTSGRAFF. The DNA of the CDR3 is TGTGCCAGTCGAGGAGGGACGTCGGGAAGGGCTTTCTTT.